Each of the 25 T cell receptor beta chains below was sequenced from the same sample in a study of spatial heterogeneity in lung cancer. As to time point: sample taken at primary tumor resection. Tumor, nontumor lung or frozen PBMC supplied whole RNA that was sequenced unsorted. TCRdb itself ran the 5' RACE reads through MiXCR, one entry per CDR3 protein. The sample contains 45,000 or so distinct CDR3 sequences, 10% to 15% of which appear only once. This material consisted of PBMCs, taken at surgery. Receptor source: a female donor with early-stage non-small cell lung cancer.

The J gene is TRBJ1-1, the V gene TRBV9; D is possibly TRBD1 (5 bases). Trimming stripped 0 bases from V and 5 bases from J, with 14 bases between. The CDR3 loop spans 15 amino acids. Germline lookup yields CDR1 SGDLS and CDR2 YYNGEE. Written as DNA, the CDR3 is TGTGCCAGCAGCGTAGGGTTAGGGGTGCCAACTGAAGCTTTCTTT. It codes for CASSVGLGVPTEAFF.

This clonotype occurred a few times. This chain uses TRBV7-8 with TRBJ2-3, with TRBD2 matching over 9 bases. The V gene end was trimmed by 7 bases and the J gene end by 7 bases; junction bases not matched to a gene: 18. This CDR3 has 17 residues. Germline V lookup: CDR1 SGHVS, CDR2 FQNEAQ. CDR3 region: CASNLGGGGAGAHTQYF. CDR3 in DNA: TGTGCCAGCAACCTAGGGGGCGGGGGGGCAGGAGCACATACGCAGTATTTT. The full variable domain, with the rest looked up from reference TRBV7-8 and TRBJ2-3, is GAGVSQSPRYKVAKRGQDVALRCDPISGHVSLFWYQQALGQGPEFLTYFQNEAQLDKSGLPSDRFFAERPEGSVSTLKIQRTQQEDSAVYLCASNLGGGGAGAHTQYFGPGTRLTVL.

The chain carries TRBV6-1 and TRBJ2-3; D unresolved. Trimming left V 8 bases short and J 3 bases short, with 6 bases between. The CDR3 runs to 11 residues. Per the germline V gene, CDR1 is MNHNS and CDR2 is SASEGT. The CDR3 is CASELTDTQYF. The CDR3 nucleotides read TGTGCCAGCGAGTTGACAGATACGCAGTATTTT.

This chain uses TRBV4-3 with TRBJ1-2, with 7 positions matching TRBD1. Trimming removed 1 base from V and 8 bases from J; junction bases left unmatched: 10. The germline V gene has CDR1 LGHNA and CDR2 YSLEER. There are 15 residues in the CDR3. The CDR3 reads CASSQAETGPQGYTF. In DNA, the CDR3 is TGCGCCAGCAGCCAAGCTGAGACAGGGCCGCAGGGCTACACCTTC.

A few counts support this clonotype. The chain recombines TRBV28 with TRBJ2-2; maybe TRBD2 (7 bases). This CDR3 contains 15 residues. The V gene's germline CDR1 is MDHEN and CDR2 SYDVKM. Trimming cost V 6 bases and J 2 bases, with 13 bases left between them. The CDR3 loop is CASRGGTFNTGELFF. For the CDR3, the DNA is TGTGCCAGCAGGGGGGGGACATTTAACACCGGGGAGCTGTTTTTT.

In its sample, this clonotype was seen a few times. The CDR3 DNA reads as TGTGCCACCAGCCGGGGGGGAGAGGGCACTGAAGCTTTCTTT. Amino acids: CATSRGGEGTEAFF. This sequence joins TRBV24-1 and TRBJ1-1; maybe TRBD1 (5 bases). Germline CDR1 reads KGHDR; CDR2 reads SFDVKD. V lost 7 bases and J lost 4, with 15 bases in between. The CDR3 extends over 14 amino acids.

This clonotype was detected only a few times. J is TRBJ2-3 and V is TRBV11-2; possibly TRBD1 or TRBD2 for D (5 bases each). From germline, CDR1 is SGHAT and CDR2 FQNNGV. Trimming removed 5 bases from V and 2 bases from J, with 11 bases in between. There are 14 residues in the CDR3. This chain's CDR3 is CASSPEGITDTQYF. The DNA of the CDR3 is TGTGCCAGCAGCCCAGAGGGGATCACAGATACGCAGTATTTT.

The chain combines TRBV7-2 with TRBJ1-5; no firm D call. Trimming left V 0 bases short and J 4 bases short, with 4 bases between. CDR1 and CDR2 from the germline V gene are SGHTA and FQGNSA. The CDR3 spans 13 residues. This CDR3 reads CASSLATNQPQHF. CDR3 nucleotide sequence: TGTGCCAGCAGCTTAGCCACAAATCAGCCCCAGCATTTT.

This clonotype was seen many times. CDR3 nucleotides: TGTGCCAGCAGCGAGGGGGGGACTGAAGCTTTCTTT. Translated, it gives CASSEGGTEAFF. The chain joins TRBV25-1 to TRBJ1-1, with D tentatively TRBD1 (6 bases). Germline V lookup: CDR1 MGHDK, CDR2 SYGVNS. The CDR3 loop spans 12 amino acids. The V end lost 6 bases, the J end lost 5 bases, and 10 bases lay between the germline ends.

V and J are TRBV7-2 and TRBJ2-3; D unclear. Looked up from germline, CDR1 is SGHTA and CDR2 is FQGNSA. The germline V and J ends were trimmed by 7 bases and 0 bases, with 11 bases remaining between them. The CDR3 totals 14 residues. The CDR3 spells CASTGVLSTDTQYF. CDR3 DNA sequence: TGTGCCAGCACCGGAGTGTTGAGCACAGATACGCAGTATTTT.

This clonotype was picked up a small number of times. This rearrangement joins TRBV7-2 to TRBJ1-6; 8 bases line up with TRBD1. The ends lost 8 bases at V and 10 bases at J; junction bases unmatched: 4. This CDR3 has 12 residues. Germline loops: CDR1 SGHTA, CDR2 FQGNSA. The CDR3 protein is CASQDRVSPLHF. CDR3 sequence (DNA): TGTGCCAGCCAGGACAGGGTATCACCCCTCCACTTT.

This clonotype was seen a handful of times. The chain carries TRBV4-2 and TRBJ1-2, with TRBD1 as a possible D gene (5 bases). V lost 0 bases, J lost 0 bases, and 11 bases lay in between. This CDR3 is built from 16 residues. The V gene's germline CDR1 is LGHNA and CDR2 YNFKEQ. The CDR3 loop reads CASSQDPTATNYGYTF. Written as DNA, the CDR3 is TGTGCCAGCAGCCAAGACCCGACAGCCACTAACTATGGCTACACCTTC.

This clonotype has a handful of counts. The chain employs TRBV5-1 and TRBJ2-1; 9 bases agree with TRBD1. Germline V CDR1 and CDR2: SGHRS, YFSETQ. V shed 1 base and J 10 bases; nucleotides not matched to a gene: 9. The CDR3 runs to 15 residues. CDR3 amino acids: CASSLTGGIVEEQFF. CDR3 coding DNA: TGCGCCAGCAGCTTGACAGGGGGCATAGTAGAGGAGCAGTTCTTC.

The chain joins TRBV7-8 to TRBJ2-2; D is undetermined. CDR1 SGHVS and CDR2 FQNEAQ come from the germline V gene. Between the trimmed V and J ends, which lost 10 bases and 7 bases, there was a span of 13 bases. CDR3 length: 12 amino acids. The DNA of the CDR3 is TGTGCCACCGAGCTTTACAGCGGGGAGCTGTTTTTT. It codes for CATELYSGELFF. Based on the CDR3 plus reference TRBV7-8 and TRBJ2-2, the full variable domain is GAGVSQSPRYKVAKRGQDVALRCDPISGHVSLFWYQQALGQGPEFLTYFQNEAQLDKSGLPSDRFFAERPEGSVSTLKIQRTQQEDSAVYLCATELYSGELFFGEGSRLTVL.

This clonotype has just a few counts. The chain joins TRBV30 to TRBJ2-3; no definite D call. V lost 1 base to trimming and J lost 4 bases, with 3 bases between them. The CDR3 runs to 11 residues. Germline V gene lookup returns CDR1 GTSNPN and CDR2 SVGIG (reference sequence). CDR3 amino acids: CAWSGSDTQYF. CDR3 DNA: TGTGCCTGGAGTGGGTCAGATACGCAGTATTTT.

This chain uses TRBV28 with TRBJ1-6; 7 nucleotides match TRBD1. Unmatched junction bases numbered 19, after V lost 7 bases and J lost 7 bases. This CDR3 comprises 18 residues. Germline CDR1 and CDR2: MDHEN and SYDVKM. The CDR3 nucleotides read TGTGCCAGCAATACCCGGGGACAGCCGGGGACGGTAAATTCACCCCTCCACTTT. Encoded protein: CASNTRGQPGTVNSPLHF.

This clonotype was recorded a few times. The chain couples TRBV6-1 to TRBJ1-5; no clear D. V was shortened by 2 bases and J by 9 bases, with 11 bases between the two germline ends. The CDR3 consists of 13 residues. Germline V gene data show CDR1 as MNHNS and CDR2 as SASEGT. CDR3 protein: CASSELEDRPQHF. In DNA, the CDR3 is TGTGCCAGCAGTGAATTGGAAGACCGGCCCCAGCATTTT.

This clonotype was observed a few times. The chain couples TRBV5-4 to TRBJ2-2; unclear D gene. This CDR3 comprises 14 residues. Germline CDR1 SGHNT, CDR2 YYREEE (reference sequence). V lost 0 bases and J 6 bases, leaving 9 bases between the germline ends. The CDR3 bases are TGTGCCAGCAGCTTGGGCAAGCAGCCCGGGGAGCTGTTTTTT. It specifies CASSLGKQPGELFF.

Only a few counts were recorded for this clonotype. The chain joins TRBV11-1 to TRBJ1-1; 7 nucleotides line up with TRBD1. Trimming cost V 3 bases and J 5 bases; bases outside gene matches: 6. Germline assignment: CDR1 SGHAT and CDR2 FQDESV (reference sequence). The CDR3 spans 14 residues. This chain's CDR3 is CASSFKGAGTEAFF. CDR3 coding DNA: TGTGCCAGCAGCTTCAAGGGGGCGGGAACTGAAGCTTTCTTT.

This clonotype was detected a few times. The chain is built from TRBV5-1 and TRBJ2-3; 13 bases are shared with TRBD2. The CDR3 totals 16 residues. Per the germline V gene, CDR1 is SGHRS and CDR2 is YFSETQ. V trimming: 4 bases; J trimming: 2 bases; junction bases outside the gene matches: 4. CDR3 in DNA: TGCGCCAGCAGCCCGGGACTAGCGGGACCCACAGATACGCAGTATTTT. Translation: CASSPGLAGPTDTQYF.

This clonotype was recorded a few times. V is TRBV3-1 and J is TRBJ2-5; D is perhaps TRBD2 (6 bases). V lost 7 bases, J lost 6 bases, and 15 bases lay in between. Germline V gives CDR1 LGHDT, CDR2 YNNKEL (reference sequence). The CDR3 has 13 residues. In DNA, the CDR3 is TGTGCCAGCAAGCTAGCGCCTTGGCAGACCCAGTACTTC. This translates into CASKLAPWQTQYF.

This clonotype has a handful of counts. The rearrangement joins TRBV6-2 or TRBV6-3 to TRBJ2-6; 9 bases align to TRBD1. The CDR3 runs 19 residues. V dropped 2 bases and J dropped 0; count of bases not matched to a gene: 8. Germline CDR1 MNHEY, CDR2 SVGEGT. The CDR3 coding sequence is TGTGCCAGCAGTTACCCAATGGGACAGGGAATCTCTGGGGCCAACGTCCTGACTTTC. Protein product: CASSYPMGQGISGANVLTF.

This clonotype was found many times. CDR3 amino acids: CASSQVWGADQPQHF. The CDR3 region has the DNA TGTGCCAGCAGCCAAGTTTGGGGCGCCGATCAGCCCCAGCATTTT. The chain combines TRBV3-1 with TRBJ1-5; tentatively, D is TRBD1 (5 bases). The ends were cut back, 1 base at V and 5 bases at J, with 12 bases in the middle. This CDR3 has 15 amino acids. The V gene's germline CDR1 is LGHDT and CDR2 YNNKEL (reference sequence). Using reference TRBV3-1 and TRBJ1-5 for the parts outside the CDR3, the full variable domain is DTAVSQTPKYLVTQMGNDKSIKCEQNLGHDTMYWYKQDSKKFLKIMFSYNNKELIINETVPNRFSPKSPDKAHLNLHINSLELGDSAVYFCASSQVWGADQPQHFGDGTRLSIL.

Only a few counts were recorded for this clonotype. The V call is TRBV6-5, the J call TRBJ1-3, with unresolved D. Germline values: CDR1 MNHEY, CDR2 SVGAGI. V was shortened by 5 bases and J by 0 bases, with 11 bases between the two germline ends. The CDR3 length is 15 residues. This chain's CDR3 is CASSPRLISGNTIYF. For the CDR3, the DNA is TGTGCCAGCAGTCCAAGACTGATCTCTGGAAACACCATATATTTT.

The chain has TRBV4-2 and TRBJ2-1; 10 nucleotides match TRBD1. The CDR3 extends over 17 amino acids. Germline V gene lookup returns CDR1 LGHNA and CDR2 YNFKEQ. The junction had 9 bases not matched to a gene; V was cut back by 2 bases and J by 5 bases. CDR3 nucleotides: TGTGCCAGCAGCCAACATATCCGGGACAGGGGCCACAATGAGCAGTTCTTC. It encodes CASSQHIRDRGHNEQFF.